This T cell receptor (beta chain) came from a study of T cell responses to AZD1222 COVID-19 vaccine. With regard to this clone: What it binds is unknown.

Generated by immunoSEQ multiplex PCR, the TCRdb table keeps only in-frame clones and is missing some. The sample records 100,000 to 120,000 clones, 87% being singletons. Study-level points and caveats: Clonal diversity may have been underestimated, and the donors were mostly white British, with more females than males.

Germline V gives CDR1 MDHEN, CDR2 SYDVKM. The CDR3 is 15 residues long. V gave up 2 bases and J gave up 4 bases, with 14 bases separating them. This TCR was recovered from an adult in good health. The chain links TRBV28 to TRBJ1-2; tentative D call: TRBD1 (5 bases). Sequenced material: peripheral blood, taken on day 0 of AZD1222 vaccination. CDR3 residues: CASSLPQGVPYGYTF. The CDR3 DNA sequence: TGTGCCAGCAGTTTACCCCAAGGGGTGCCCTATGGCTACACCTTC.